The rows below give T cell receptor beta chains drawn from one sample of a study of T cells in Graves' hyperthyroidism and ophthalmopathy. One entry per CDR3 protein, called by TCRdb with MiXCR from the multiplex PCR reads. The sample holds a few hundred thousand distinct CDR3 sequences; approximately 17% are singletons and the top ten take 40%. Source material: blood. These receptors were obtained from a man aged 18 to 35 with Graves' ophthalmopathy. The conserved cysteine and the conserved F or W are not part of the CDR3 here. Fields, in order: V gene, CDR3 protein.

>TRBV20-1
SASGVLQETQY
>TRBV6-5
ASSYSTGMTDTQY
>TRBV19
ASTHAQGKVSPLH
>TRBV12-3/TRBV12-4
ASNPGGVGNYGYT
>TRBV20-1
SARSGTGTTEAF
>TRBV2
ASSGTGTGSKMNTEAF
>TRBV7-8
ASSPRDRGAMDTEAF
>TRBV4-2
ASSQEPGAVGYT
>TRBV5-4
ASSDRGNGYT
>TRBV20-1
SASPLTRTGDAQPQH
>TRBV28
ASSLPISRDEQF
>TRBV24-1
ATSEQGRTNTGELF
>TRBV24-1
ATSDGSLGGIGYGYT
>TRBV7-3
ASSFYNSQVEDTQY
>TRBV11-2
ASSIFLAGGPMEETQY
>TRBV3-1
ASSQEGLNTEAF
>TRBV3-1
ASSQGTGGYQPQH
>TRBV20-1
SATGDDNEKLF
>TRBV12-3/TRBV12-4
ASSQGAANEKLF
>TRBV7-2
ASSSTPVRRGVNEQF
>TRBV5-1
ASRGQGDHEQF
>TRBV25-1
ASSRGVMNTEAF
>TRBV7-8
ASTPLTAYGYT
>TRBV11-2
ASSLEQAFYGYT
>TRBV7-2
ASSLASGYGYEQY
>TRBV2
ASREDTLSTDTQY
>TRBV7-3
ASSLGGSLDEQF
>TRBV18
ASSPPGQTVKSNEQY
>TRBV6-1
AISDRTVQETQY
>TRBV7-8
ASSLQGWSQPQH
>TRBV11-2
ASSLDQGSEQY